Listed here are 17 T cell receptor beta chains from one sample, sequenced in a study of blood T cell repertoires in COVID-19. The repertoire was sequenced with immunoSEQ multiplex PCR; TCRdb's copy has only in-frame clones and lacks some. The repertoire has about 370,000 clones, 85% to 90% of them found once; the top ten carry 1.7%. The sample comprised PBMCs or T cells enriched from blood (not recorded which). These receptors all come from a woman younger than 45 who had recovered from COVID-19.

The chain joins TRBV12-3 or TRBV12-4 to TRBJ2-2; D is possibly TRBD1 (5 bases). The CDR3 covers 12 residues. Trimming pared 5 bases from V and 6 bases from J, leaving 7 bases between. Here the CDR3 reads CASSQGPGELFF. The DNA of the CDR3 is TGTGCCAGCAGTCAGGGCCCCGGGGAGCTGTTTTTT.

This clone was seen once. The CDR3 reads CASTPAGTGDYEQYF. The CDR3 DNA is TGTGCCAGTACCCCAGCCGGGACAGGAGACTACGAGCAGTACTTC. This chain links TRBV19 with TRBJ2-7; 8 bases line up with TRBD1. V trimming: 7 bases; J trimming: 3 bases; junction bases outside the gene matches: 11. In germline, CDR1 is LNHDA, CDR2 SQIVND (reference sequence). The CDR3 contains 15 residues. Filled out from reference TRBV19 and TRBJ2-7, the complete variable domain reads DGGITQSPKYLFRKEGQNVTLSCEQNLNHDAMYWYRQDPGQGLRLIYYSQIVNDFQKGDIAEGYSVSREKKESFPLTVTSAQKNPTAFYLCASTPAGTGDYEQYFGPGTRLTVT.

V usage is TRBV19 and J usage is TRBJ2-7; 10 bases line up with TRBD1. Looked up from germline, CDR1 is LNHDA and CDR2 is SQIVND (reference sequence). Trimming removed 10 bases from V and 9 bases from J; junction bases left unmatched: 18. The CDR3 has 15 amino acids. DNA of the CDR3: TGTGCCACTGGGGTGTTGGGACAGGGGCCGACTGGGCAGTACTTC. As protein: CATGVLGQGPTGQYF.

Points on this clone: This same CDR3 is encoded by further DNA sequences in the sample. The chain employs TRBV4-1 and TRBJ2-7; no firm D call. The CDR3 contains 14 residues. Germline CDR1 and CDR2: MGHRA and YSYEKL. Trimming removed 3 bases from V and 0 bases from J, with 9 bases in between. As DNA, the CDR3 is TGCGCCAGCAGCCAGGGCCAGAGCTCCTACGAGCAGTACTTC. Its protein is CASSQGQSSYEQYF.

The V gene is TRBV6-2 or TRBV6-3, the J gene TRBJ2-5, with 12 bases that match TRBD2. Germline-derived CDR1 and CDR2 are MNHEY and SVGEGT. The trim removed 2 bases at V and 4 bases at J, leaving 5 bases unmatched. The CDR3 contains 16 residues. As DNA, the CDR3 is TGTGCCAGCAGTTACCCGCTAGCGGGAGGGGGAGAGACCCAGTACTTC. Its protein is CASSYPLAGGGETQYF.

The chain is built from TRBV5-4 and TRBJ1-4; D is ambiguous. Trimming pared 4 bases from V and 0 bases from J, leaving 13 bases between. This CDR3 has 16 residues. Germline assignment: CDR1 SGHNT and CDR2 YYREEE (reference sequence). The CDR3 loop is CASSADGSPTNEKLFF. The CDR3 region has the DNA TGTGCCAGCAGCGCGGACGGGAGTCCAACTAATGAAAAACTGTTTTTT.

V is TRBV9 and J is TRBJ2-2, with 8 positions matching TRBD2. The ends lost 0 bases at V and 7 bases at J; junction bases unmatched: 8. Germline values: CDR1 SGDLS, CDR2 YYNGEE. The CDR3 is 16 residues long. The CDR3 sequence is CASSVAPRGGIGELFF. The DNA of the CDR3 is TGTGCCAGCAGCGTAGCTCCCCGGGGGGGGATCGGGGAGCTGTTTTTT.

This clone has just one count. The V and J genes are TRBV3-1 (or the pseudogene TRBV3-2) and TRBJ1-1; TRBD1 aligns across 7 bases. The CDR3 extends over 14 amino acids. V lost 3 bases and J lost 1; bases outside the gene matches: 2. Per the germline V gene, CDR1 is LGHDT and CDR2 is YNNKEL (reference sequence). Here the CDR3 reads CASSHGDRNTEAFF. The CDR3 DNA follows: TGTGCCAGCAGCCATGGGGACAGGAACACTGAAGCTTTCTTT.

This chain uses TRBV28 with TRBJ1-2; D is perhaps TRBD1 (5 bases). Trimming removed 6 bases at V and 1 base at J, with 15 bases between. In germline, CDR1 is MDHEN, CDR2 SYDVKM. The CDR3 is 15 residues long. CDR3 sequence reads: CASRSGWQDNYGYTF. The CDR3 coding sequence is TGTGCCAGCAGGTCAGGGTGGCAGGATAACTATGGCTACACCTTC.

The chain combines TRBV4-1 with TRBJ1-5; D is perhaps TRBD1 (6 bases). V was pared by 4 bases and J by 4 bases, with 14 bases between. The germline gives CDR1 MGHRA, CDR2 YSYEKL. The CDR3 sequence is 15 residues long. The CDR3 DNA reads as TGCGCCAGCAGCCCAAGTGAGACAGGTAATCAGCCCCAGCATTTT. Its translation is CASSPSETGNQPQHF.

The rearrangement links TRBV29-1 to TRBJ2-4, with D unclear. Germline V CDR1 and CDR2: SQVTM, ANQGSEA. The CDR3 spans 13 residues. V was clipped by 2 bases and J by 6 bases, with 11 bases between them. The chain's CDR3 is CSVEPPQRNIQYF. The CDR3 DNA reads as TGCAGCGTTGAACCTCCACAACGAAACATTCAGTACTTC.

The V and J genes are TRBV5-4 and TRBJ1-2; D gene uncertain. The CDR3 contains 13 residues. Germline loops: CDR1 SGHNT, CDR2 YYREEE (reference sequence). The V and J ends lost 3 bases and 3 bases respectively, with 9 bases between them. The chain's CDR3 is CASSSKKDYGYTF. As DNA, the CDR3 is TGTGCCAGCAGCTCTAAAAAAGACTATGGCTACACCTTC.

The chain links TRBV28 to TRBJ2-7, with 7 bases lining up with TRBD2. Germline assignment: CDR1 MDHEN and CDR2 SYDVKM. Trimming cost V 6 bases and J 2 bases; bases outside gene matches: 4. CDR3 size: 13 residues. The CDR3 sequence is CASRPSGTYEQYF. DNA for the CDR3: TGTGCCAGCAGGCCTAGCGGAACCTACGAGCAGTACTTC.

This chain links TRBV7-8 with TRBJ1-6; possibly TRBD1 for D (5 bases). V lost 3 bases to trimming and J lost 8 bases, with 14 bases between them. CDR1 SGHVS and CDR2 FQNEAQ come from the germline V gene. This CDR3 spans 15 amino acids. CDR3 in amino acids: CASSFMRGGDSPLHF. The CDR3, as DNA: TGTGCCAGCAGCTTTATGAGGGGAGGTGATTCACCCCTCCACTTT.

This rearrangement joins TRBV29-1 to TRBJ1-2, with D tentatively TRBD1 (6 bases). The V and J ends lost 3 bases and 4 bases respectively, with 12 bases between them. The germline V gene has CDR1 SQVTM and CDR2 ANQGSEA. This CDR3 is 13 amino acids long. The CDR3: CSVEDSLGYGYTF. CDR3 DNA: TGCAGCGTTGAGGACAGCCTGGGCTATGGCTACACCTTC.

CDR3 residues: CASTTPGDGNYEQYF. As DNA, the CDR3 is TGTGCCAGCACCACCCCAGGGGATGGAAACTACGAGCAGTACTTC. J is TRBJ2-7 and V is TRBV5-6, with a tentative D call TRBD1 (6 bases). This CDR3 spans 15 amino acids. V lost 6 bases and J lost 3, with 19 bases in between. Looked up from germline, CDR1 is SGHDT and CDR2 is YYEEEE.

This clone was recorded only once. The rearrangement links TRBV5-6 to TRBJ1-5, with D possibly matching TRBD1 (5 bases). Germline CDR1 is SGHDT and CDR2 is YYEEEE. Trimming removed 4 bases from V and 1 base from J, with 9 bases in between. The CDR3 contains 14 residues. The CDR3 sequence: CASSPTESNQPQHF. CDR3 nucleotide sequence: TGTGCCAGCAGCCCGACAGAGAGCAATCAGCCCCAGCATTTT.